These 25 T cell receptor beta chains came from one sample sequenced in a study of T cell responses to AZD1222 COVID-19 vaccine. Profiled with immunoSEQ multiplex PCR; TCRdb holds only in-frame clones, not every one. The sample holds 96,000 or so clones, nearly 90% seen once. Specimen: peripheral blood, collected on day 0 of AZD1222 vaccination. These receptors all stem from an adult in good health.

The rearrangement uses TRBV6-4 and TRBJ2-3; 10 bases are shared with TRBD2. CDR3 size: 14 residues. The V segment lost 3 bases and the J segment 13 bases; nucleotides outside the gene matches: 10. Germline CDR1 and CDR2: MRHNA and SNTAGT. The CDR3: CASSDQPAGGRKYF. The CDR3 coding sequence is TGTGCCAGCAGTGATCAGCCAGCGGGGGGGCGGAAGTATTTT.

In its sample, this clone was seen a few times. The gene calls are TRBV6-5 and TRBJ1-4; D unresolved. Germline V CDR1 and CDR2: MNHEY, SVGAGI. The CDR3 spans 12 residues. Between the trimmed V and J ends, which lost 2 bases and 8 bases, there was a span of 6 bases. The DNA for the CDR3 is TGTGCCAGCAGTTACCCAGGAGAAAAACTGTTTTTT. It yields the protein CASSYPGEKLFF.

In this sample, this clone turned up once. The DNA of the CDR3 is TGTGCCAGCAGCACCGGACTAGCTGACACCGGGGAGCTGTTTTTT. Translated: CASSTGLADTGELFF. The chain employs TRBV11-3 and TRBJ2-2; 8 nucleotides align to TRBD2. From germline, CDR1 is SGHNT and CDR2 YENEEA. There are 15 residues in the CDR3. Unmatched junction bases numbered 5, after V lost 5 bases and J lost 3 bases.

This chain connects TRBV4-2 to TRBJ2-7; 7 nucleotides align to TRBD2. The V gene end was trimmed by 3 bases and the J gene end by 2 bases; junction bases not matched to a gene: 4. CDR3 length: 14 residues. Germline CDR1 is LGHNA and CDR2 is YNFKEQ. CDR3 region: CASSHGSGPYEQYF. In DNA, the CDR3 is TGTGCCAGCAGCCATGGTAGCGGGCCCTACGAGCAGTACTTC.

The V call is TRBV5-6, the J call TRBJ2-2; D not resolved. The CDR3 has 13 amino acids. Trimming took off 3 bases at V and 4 bases at J, with 7 bases between the two ends. The V gene's germline CDR1 is SGHDT and CDR2 YYEEEE. CDR3 in amino acids: CASSSTFTGELFF. The CDR3 coding sequence is TGTGCCAGCAGCTCGACTTTCACCGGGGAGCTGTTTTTT.

The rearrangement links TRBV6-5 to TRBJ2-7; D ambiguous. The germline CDR1 and CDR2 sequences are MNHEY and SVGAGI. This CDR3 has 14 residues. The V and J ends lost 3 bases and 3 bases respectively, with 12 bases between them. The CDR3 loop reads CASSYSGRSYEQYF. As DNA, the CDR3 is TGTGCCAGCAGTTATTCAGGACGGAGCTACGAGCAGTACTTC.

This clone was observed a handful of times. The chain carries TRBV6-4 and TRBJ1-2, with unresolved D. Per the germline V gene, CDR1 is MRHNA and CDR2 is SNTAGT. The CDR3 has 13 amino acids. Trimming took off 6 bases at V and 1 base at J, with 9 bases between the two ends. CDR3 protein: CASRRSVNYGYTF. The CDR3 DNA reads as TGTGCCAGCAGGAGGTCGGTTAACTATGGCTACACCTTC.

The rearrangement uses TRBV5-1 and TRBJ2-3; 12 nucleotides agree with TRBD2. Trimming at V came to 5 bases and at J to 6 bases, leaving 7 bases not matched to a gene. The length of the CDR3 is 15 residues. Germline V gene sequence: CDR1 SGHRS, CDR2 YFSETQ. CDR3 nucleotide sequence: TGCGCCAGCAGGAACCTAGCGGGGGGGCCCGATACGCAGTATTTT. It is translated as CASRNLAGGPDTQYF.

This chain joins TRBV5-1 and TRBJ1-5, with a possible D match to TRBD1 (5 bases). The CDR3 consists of 14 residues. The V gene's germline CDR1 is SGHRS and CDR2 YFSETQ. Trimming pared 1 base from V and 8 bases from J, leaving 13 bases between. CDR3 region: CASSLFGGREPQHF. The CDR3 DNA follows: TGCGCCAGCAGCTTGTTCGGGGGTAGAGAGCCCCAGCATTTT. Full variable domain (outside the CDR3, taken from reference TRBV5-1 and TRBJ1-5): KAGVTQTPRYLIKTRGQQVTLSCSPISGHRSVSWYQQTPGQGLQFLFEYFSETQRNKGNFPGRFSGRQFSNSRSEMNVSTLELGDSALYLCASSLFGGREPQHFGDGTRLSIL.

The chain recombines TRBV18 with TRBJ2-5, with unresolved D. This CDR3 contains 12 residues. V was clipped by 2 bases and J by 4 bases, with 5 bases between them. Looked up from germline, CDR1 is KGHSH and CDR2 is LQKENI. CDR3 region: CASSPERETQYF. For the CDR3, the DNA is TGTGCCAGCTCACCAGAGCGAGAGACCCAGTACTTC.

This rearrangement joins TRBV30 to TRBJ2-7; D remains unclear. CDR1 is GTSNPN and CDR2 is SVGIG in the germline V gene (reference sequence). The length of the CDR3 is 15 residues. The germline V and J ends were trimmed by 1 base and 1 base, with 14 bases remaining between them. The CDR3 DNA sequence: TGTGCCTGGAGTGGGGAACGTTCAAGTTCCTACGAGCAGTACTTC. Translating gives CAWSGERSSSYEQYF.

This chain links TRBV7-2 with TRBJ2-1; D is possibly TRBD1 (6 bases). V lost 7 bases to trimming and J lost 2 bases, with 15 bases between them. The germline gives CDR1 SGHTA, CDR2 FQGNSA. CDR3 length: 15 residues. CDR3 amino acids: CASTLGGQPYNEQFF. The CDR3 nucleotides are TGTGCCAGCACCCTAGGGGGACAACCCTACAATGAGCAGTTCTTC.

This clone was detected only once. This chain connects TRBV30 to TRBJ1-2; D not certain. Trimming took 0 bases from V and 4 from J, leaving 6 bases between them. CDR3 size: 12 residues. Germline-derived CDR1 and CDR2 are GTSNPN and SVGIG (reference sequence). The DNA of the CDR3 is TGTGCCTGGAGTGTGGCCGTCTATGGCTACACCTTC. Translated: CAWSVAVYGYTF.

About this clone itself: One end of the junction is discordant with germline, which a read error may explain. This rearrangement joins TRBV11-3 to TRBJ2-5, with a tentative D call TRBD2 (6 bases). This CDR3 spans 15 amino acids. The germline V gene encodes CDR1 SGHNT and CDR2 YENEEA. CDR3 protein: CASSLGSVAEETQYF. Written as DNA, the CDR3 is TGTGCCAGCAGTTTAGGGTCCGTAGCGGAAGAGACCCAGTACTTC.

This chain uses TRBV6-5 with TRBJ1-2; D gene uncertain. V lost 4 bases, J lost 7 bases, and 7 bases lay in between. The germline V gene has CDR1 MNHEY and CDR2 SVGAGI. This CDR3 spans 11 amino acids. CDR3 nucleotide sequence: TGTGCCAGCAGTTCTGCAAGTGGCTACACCTTC. Its protein is CASSSASGYTF.

The chain is built from TRBV6-6 and TRBJ2-3; D remains unclear. CDR1 MNHNY and CDR2 SVGAGI come from the germline V gene (reference sequence). V shed 5 bases and J shed 0 bases, with 9 bases lying between them. The CDR3 is 14 residues long. CDR3 DNA sequence: TGTGCCAGCAGTCAGCTTAGTAGCACAGATACGCAGTATTTT. Translation gives CASSQLSSTDTQYF.

This chain uses TRBV28 with TRBJ2-1, with 11 bases fitting TRBD2. V dropped 8 bases and J dropped 14; count of bases not matched to a gene: 17. The CDR3 extends over 15 amino acids. Germline V gives CDR1 MDHEN, CDR2 SYDVKM. CDR3 protein: CASRTRTSGGPTEFF. CDR3 nucleotides: TGTGCCAGCCGGACCCGTACTAGCGGGGGCCCAACGGAGTTCTTC.

This chain links TRBV7-9 with TRBJ2-1; 8 bases fit TRBD2. The CDR3 has 16 amino acids. Per the germline V gene, CDR1 is SEHNR and CDR2 is FQNEAQ (reference sequence). V dropped 3 bases and J dropped 6; count of bases not matched to a gene: 10. CDR3 residues: CASSFGGGRAINEQFF. The CDR3 DNA reads TGTGCCAGCAGCTTCGGCGGGGGGCGTGCTATCAATGAGCAGTTCTTC.

In DNA form, the CDR3 reads TGTGCCAGCAAATTAAGGGCAGGGGAGGATGAGCAGTTCTTC. This sequence encodes CASKLRAGEDEQFF. The chain uses TRBV3-1 (or the pseudogene TRBV3-2) and TRBJ2-1; D may be TRBD1 or TRBD2 (6 bases each). The germline gives CDR1 LGHDT, CDR2 YNNKEL (reference sequence). The V and J ends lost 7 bases and 8 bases respectively, with 18 bases between them. The CDR3 covers 14 residues.

The rearrangement uses TRBV4-2 and TRBJ1-2, with 7 bases fitting TRBD1. Germline V gene lookup returns CDR1 LGHNA and CDR2 YNFKEQ. V shed 0 bases, J shed 4 bases, and the junction held 5 bases outside the gene matches. This CDR3 spans 15 amino acids. The CDR3 loop reads CASSQEETGIYGYTF. The CDR3, as DNA: TGTGCCAGCAGCCAAGAGGAGACAGGGATCTATGGCTACACCTTC.

This clone has a single count. The chain has TRBV7-2 and TRBJ2-1; D gene ambiguous. The CDR3 is made up of 14 amino acids. Trimming cost V 1 base and J 3 bases, with 7 bases left between them. Germline V gives CDR1 SGHTA, CDR2 FQGNSA. The CDR3 sequence: CASSLDGDYNEQFF. Written as DNA, the CDR3 is TGTGCCAGCAGCTTAGACGGAGACTACAATGAGCAGTTCTTC. Supplemented by reference TRBV7-2 and TRBJ2-1, the full variable domain reads GAGVSQSPSNKVTEKGKDVELRCDPISGHTALYWYRQSLGQGLEFLIYFQGNSAPDKSGLPSDRFSAERTGGSVSTLTIQRTQQEDSAVYLCASSLDGDYNEQFFGPGTRLTVL.

The chain uses TRBV20-1 and TRBJ1-4; no clear D. Germline CDR1 DFQATT, CDR2 SNEGSKA (reference sequence). Deletions cut 4 bases from V and 5 bases from J, with 11 bases between. The CDR3 loop spans 13 amino acids. For the CDR3, the DNA is TGCAGTGCTAATGACGGTAGGAATGAAAAACTGTTTTTT. This sequence encodes CSANDGRNEKLFF.

The J gene is TRBJ2-5, the V gene TRBV9; a weak D match, TRBD2 (7 bases). The germline CDR1 and CDR2 sequences are SGDLS and YYNGEE. V lost 0 bases and J lost 5, with 14 bases in between. The CDR3 is 15 residues long. In nucleotides, the CDR3 is TGTGCCAGCAGCGTAGGAGGGGGGGGCTGGGAGACCCAGTACTTC. It translates to CASSVGGGGWETQYF.

The V gene is TRBV7-9, the J gene TRBJ1-2; D call uncertain. The CDR3 loop spans 14 amino acids. Looked up from germline, CDR1 is SEHNR and CDR2 is FQNEAQ (reference sequence). V was clipped by 5 bases and J by 5 bases, with 15 bases between them. The CDR3 loop reads CASSVGALGYGYTF. CDR3 coding DNA: TGTGCCAGCAGCGTCGGCGCATTGGGGTATGGCTACACCTTC. The whole variable domain, filled in from reference TRBV7-9 and TRBJ1-2, reads DTGVSQNPRHKITKRGQNVTFRCDPISEHNRLYWYRQTLGQGPEFLTYFQNEAQLEKSRLLSDRFSAERPKGSFSTLEIQRTEQGDSAMYLCASSVGALGYGYTFGSGTRLTVV.

V usage is TRBV5-4 and J usage is TRBJ2-3; 9 bases match TRBD1. CDR3 length: 15 amino acids. Trimming removed 4 bases from V and 5 bases from J; junction bases left unmatched: 8. CDR1 and CDR2 (germline): SGHNT, YYREEE (reference sequence). CDR3 bases: TGTGCCAGCAGCCAGCGGACAGGGGAAAAAGATACGCAGTATTTT. Translation: CASSQRTGEKDTQYF.